These 26 T cell receptor beta chains were all obtained from the same sample, sequenced in a study of beta chain features in type 1 diabetes. Sequenced material consisted of expressed TCRB transcripts (all of the isolated RNA was reverse transcribed). Data came from immunoSEQ multiplex PCR; TCRdb stores just in-frame clones and leaves some out. The sample lists 350,000 or so clones, 20% occurring once. The sequencing sample was made of naive CD4+ T cells from blood. The receptors shown here come from a woman aged 18-29 years in good health.

Only a few counts were recorded for this clone. The chain uses TRBV7-8 and TRBJ1-3; no clear D. This CDR3 contains 15 residues. V was trimmed by 6 bases and J by 0 bases, leaving 12 bases between them. From germline, CDR1 is SGHVS and CDR2 FQNEAQ. This CDR3 reads CASSPAAYSGNTIYF. CDR3 DNA sequence: TGTGCCAGCAGTCCCGCGGCCTACTCTGGAAACACCATATATTTT.

This clone was counted only a few times. This chain uses TRBV28 with TRBJ1-2, with TRBD1 as a possible D gene (5 bases). CDR3 length: 13 amino acids. The V gene's germline CDR1 is MDHEN and CDR2 SYDVKM. V lost 5 bases and J 8 bases, leaving 15 bases between the germline ends. The CDR3: CASSITGRRGYTF. In nucleotides, the CDR3 is TGTGCCAGCAGTATCACAGGTAGAAGGGGCTACACCTTC.

This clone was detected only a few times. The chain uses TRBV9 and TRBJ1-4; D is perhaps TRBD1 (5 bases). The germline V gene has CDR1 SGDLS and CDR2 YYNGEE. The ends were cut back, 4 bases at V and 2 bases at J, with 9 bases in the middle. The CDR3 sequence is 14 residues long. The CDR3 region is CASSPRQTNEKLFF. The CDR3 region has the DNA TGTGCCAGCAGCCCAAGACAGACTAATGAAAAACTGTTTTTT.

This clone was found a few times. The same CDR3 is also encoded by other DNA sequences in this sample. V gene TRBV5-1 combines with J gene TRBJ1-2; maybe TRBD1 (5 bases). Per germline, CDR1 SGHRS and CDR2 YFSETQ. Trimming removed 0 bases at V and 5 bases at J, with 8 bases between. The CDR3 spans 13 residues. The chain's CDR3 is CASSLDRSYGYTF. In DNA form, the CDR3 reads TGCGCCAGCAGCTTGGACAGGTCTTATGGCTACACCTTC.

The chain carries TRBV7-9 and TRBJ2-2; tentatively, D is TRBD1 (5 bases). The V and J ends lost 2 bases and 2 bases respectively, with 9 bases between them. The CDR3 has 15 amino acids. Germline CDR1 reads SEHNR; CDR2 reads FQNEAQ (reference sequence). The CDR3, as DNA: TGTGCCAGCAGCTTAAGTCGGACAAACACCGGGGAGCTGTTTTTT. Translating it yields CASSLSRTNTGELFF.

The chain is built from TRBV7-3 and TRBJ2-1; unclear D gene. This CDR3 has 13 residues. Germline CDR1 SGHTA, CDR2 FQGTGA. Trimming stripped 2 bases from V and 5 bases from J, with 7 bases between. In nucleotides, the CDR3 is TGTGCCAGCAGCTTAGTGTCAAACAATGAGCAGTTCTTC. Its protein product is CASSLVSNNEQFF.

The V gene is TRBV7-6, the J gene TRBJ2-3; weak D call: TRBD1 (6 bases). Germline V gene data show CDR1 as SGHVS and CDR2 as FNYEAQ. The CDR3 loop spans 14 amino acids. The ends were cut back, 1 base at V and 6 bases at J, with 11 bases in the middle. The DNA for the CDR3 is TGTGCCAGCAGCTTAGAAGGGGGTGGTGATACGCAGTATTTT. It encodes CASSLEGGGDTQYF.

This clone was observed a handful of times. This sequence joins TRBV7-2 and TRBJ2-1, with 11 bases lining up with TRBD2. V trimming: 1 base; J trimming: 6 bases; junction bases outside the gene matches: 2. The CDR3 contains 15 residues. The germline gives CDR1 SGHTA, CDR2 FQGNSA. This chain's CDR3 is CASSLVAGGLNEQFF. CDR3 nucleotides: TGTGCCAGCAGCTTAGTAGCGGGGGGGCTCAATGAGCAGTTCTTC.

This clone has just one count. V gene TRBV30 combines with J gene TRBJ2-2; D gene unclear. V lost 0 bases and J 6 bases, leaving 11 bases between the germline ends. This CDR3 is 14 amino acids long. The V gene's germline CDR1 is GTSNPN and CDR2 SVGIG (reference sequence). CDR3 in amino acids: CAWSVTRSSGELFF. The CDR3 DNA is TGTGCCTGGAGTGTAACCCGGTCCTCCGGGGAGCTGTTTTTT.

This chain uses TRBV5-1 with TRBJ2-3; 14 bases fit TRBD2. Trimming cost V 2 bases and J 14 bases; bases outside gene matches: 7. The CDR3 sequence is 14 residues long. Germline V CDR1 and CDR2: SGHRS, YFSETQ. CDR3 loop: CASSFGTSGRSSYF. CDR3 DNA sequence: TGCGCCAGCAGCTTCGGGACTAGCGGGAGAAGTTCGTATTTT.

The chain employs TRBV5-1 and TRBJ2-1; 7 bases match TRBD1. In germline, CDR1 is SGHRS, CDR2 YFSETQ. The V gene end was trimmed by 7 bases and the J gene end by 15 bases; junction bases not matched to a gene: 16. The CDR3 sequence is 13 residues long. CDR3 amino acids: CASSMTGNLFLFF. The CDR3 DNA sequence: TGCGCCAGCTCCATGACAGGGAACCTCTTTCTGTTCTTC.

This chain links TRBV4-3 with TRBJ2-5, with TRBD2 matching over 7 bases. Germline assignment: CDR1 LGHNA and CDR2 YSLEER. The CDR3 totals 15 residues. The junction had 8 bases not matched to a gene; V was cut back by 2 bases and J by 5 bases. CDR3 nucleotides: TGCGCCAGCAGCCAAAGCCGACTAGCTCTTGAGACCCAGTACTTC. Its translation is CASSQSRLALETQYF.

This clone has a handful of counts. The same CDR3 can be traced to other DNA sequences in this sample. The chain uses TRBV29-1 and TRBJ2-3; TRBD2 agrees at 12 bases. After removal of 2 bases from V and 3 bases from J, the junction contained 3 bases not matched to a gene. Per germline, CDR1 SQVTM and CDR2 ANQGSEA. CDR3 length: 15 residues. CDR3 nucleotide sequence: TGCAGCGTTGAATTCCTAGCGGGGGGGACAGATACGCAGTATTTT. It specifies CSVEFLAGGTDTQYF.

In regard to this clone: The identical CDR3 is also encoded by other nucleotide sequences in the sample. The gene calls are TRBV6-5 and TRBJ2-5, with 7 nucleotides matching TRBD2. The CDR3 has 16 residues. Germline V gene data show CDR1 as MNHEY and CDR2 as SVGAGI. Trimming at V came to 0 bases and at J to 4 bases, leaving 8 bases not matched to a gene. The CDR3 DNA reads TGTGCCAGCAGTTACTCGGGGGGAGGGCCCGGAGAGACCCAGTACTTC. It codes for CASSYSGGGPGETQYF.

This clone was found a few times. The chain recombines TRBV18 with TRBJ1-2; D unclear. The CDR3 totals 15 residues. V dropped 0 bases and J dropped 2 bases, with 10 bases sitting between them. Germline CDR1 reads KGHSH; CDR2 reads LQKENI. In DNA form, the CDR3 reads TGTGCCAGCTCACCACCTAACAGAGCAAACTATGGCTACACCTTC. Its translation is CASSPPNRANYGYTF.

Of note for this clone: Other DNA sequences of this sample code for an identical CDR3. The chain uses TRBV5-4 and TRBJ2-3; possibly TRBD2 for D (6 bases). CDR3 length: 14 residues. Trimming pared 0 bases from V and 3 bases from J, leaving 8 bases between. In germline, CDR1 is SGHNT, CDR2 YYREEE (reference sequence). CDR3 nucleotide sequence: TGTGCCAGCAGCTTGGGACTAGAGACAGATACGCAGTATTTT. Protein sequence: CASSLGLETDTQYF.

This chain links TRBV18 with TRBJ2-1, with 7 nucleotides matching TRBD2. The V segment lost 1 base and the J segment 5 bases; nucleotides outside the gene matches: 8. The CDR3 contains 16 residues. CDR1 is KGHSH and CDR2 is LQKENI in the germline V gene. In nucleotides, the CDR3 is TGTGCCAGCTCACCACTTTTAGCGGGCAGCGACAATGAGCAGTTCTTC. Translated, it gives CASSPLLAGSDNEQFF.

This clone has only a few counts. V is TRBV30 and J is TRBJ1-5; the D is unclear. This CDR3 spans 14 amino acids. The germline gives CDR1 GTSNPN, CDR2 SVGIG (reference sequence). With 0 bases removed from V and 5 bases from J, the gap between germline ends came to 11 bases. This chain's CDR3 is CAWSVRGIHQPQHF. CDR3 nucleotides: TGTGCCTGGAGTGTGAGAGGGATCCATCAGCCCCAGCATTTT.

V gene TRBV7-9 combines with J gene TRBJ2-5, with D possibly TRBD1 on 6 matching bases. V dropped 5 bases and J dropped 5 bases, with 9 bases sitting between them. Germline CDR1 reads SEHNR; CDR2 reads FQNEAQ (reference sequence). This CDR3 spans 12 amino acids. CDR3 in amino acids: CASSTTGETQYF. Written as DNA, the CDR3 is TGTGCCAGCAGCACTACAGGGGAGACCCAGTACTTC.

In its sample, this clone was seen a few times. The chain carries TRBV11-1 and TRBJ1-1; D might be TRBD1 (5 bases). This CDR3 is 15 amino acids long. CDR1 and CDR2 from the germline V gene are SGHAT and FQDESV (reference sequence). The V gene lost 1 base and the J gene lost 1 base, with 10 bases spanning the gap. The CDR3 protein is CASSLENRRNTEAFF. In nucleotides, the CDR3 is TGTGCCAGCAGCTTAGAGAACAGGAGGAACACTGAAGCTTTCTTT.

This clone was detected only a few times. V usage is TRBV29-1 and J usage is TRBJ2-7, with a possible D match to TRBD1 (6 bases). The CDR3 is 14 amino acids. Germline loops: CDR1 SQVTM, CDR2 ANQGSEA. Trimming pared 3 bases from V and 2 bases from J, leaving 14 bases between. For the CDR3, the DNA is TGCAGCGTTGAGATCCCGGGACACCCCTACGAGCAGTACTTC. Protein sequence: CSVEIPGHPYEQYF.

The rearrangement links TRBV27 to TRBJ2-3; D possibly corresponds to TRBD2 (6 bases). CDR1 is MNHEY, CDR2 SMNVEV, per germline (reference sequence). The CDR3 loop spans 14 amino acids. Trimming left V 0 bases short and J 6 bases short, with 10 bases between. The CDR3 coding sequence is TGTGCCAGCAGTTTATCATACGGAGGGGATACGCAGTATTTT. Encoded protein: CASSLSYGGDTQYF.

This clone was seen a handful of times. The chain carries TRBV7-2 and TRBJ2-7; 10 positions match TRBD2. The CDR3 loop spans 14 amino acids. Germline V gene sequence: CDR1 SGHTA, CDR2 FQGNSA. J lost 7 bases, V lost 5 bases, and 8 bases had no gene match. The DNA of the CDR3 is TGTGCCAGCAGCCCCGGACTAGCGGCCTGGGAGCAGTACTTC. Translated: CASSPGLAAWEQYF.

The rearrangement links TRBV6-1 to TRBJ2-1, with 7 bases matching TRBD1. The V gene's germline CDR1 is MNHNS and CDR2 SASEGT. CDR3 length: 12 amino acids. V trimming: 7 bases; J trimming: 8 bases; junction bases outside the gene matches: 5. CDR3 coding DNA: TGTGCCAGCACCACAGGGGTCGATGAGCAGTTCTTC. Its translation: CASTTGVDEQFF.

This clone was seen only a few times. This chain connects TRBV4-2 to TRBJ1-5; a possible D gene is TRBD1 (5 bases). V lost 0 bases, J lost 6 bases, and 15 bases lay in between. Germline CDR1 reads LGHNA; CDR2 reads YNFKEQ. The CDR3 is made up of 16 amino acids. The CDR3 DNA reads as TGTGCCAGCAGCCAAGAATCAGGGAAGAAGGTTCAGCCCCAGCATTTT. It is translated as CASSQESGKKVQPQHF.

This clone was seen more than once but under ten times. Other DNA sequences from this sample encode an identical CDR3 as well. The gene calls are TRBV7-2 and TRBJ2-1; the match to TRBD1 covers 8 bases. Germline V gene lookup returns CDR1 SGHTA and CDR2 FQGNSA. The CDR3 runs to 15 residues. V lost 5 bases and J lost 1; bases outside the gene matches: 4. The CDR3 here is CASSSDRGSYNEQFF. CDR3 in DNA: TGTGCCAGCAGCAGTGACAGGGGTTCCTACAATGAGCAGTTCTTC.